This T cell receptor (beta chain) was recorded in a study of prognosis after radiotherapy for stage I lung cancer. Whole-study context: Whereas under 15 patients had adenocarcinoma, squamous cell carcinoma was the tumor in several.

The CDR3 spans 14 residues. CDR1 GTSNPN and CDR2 SVGIG come from the germline V gene (reference sequence). Points on this clonotype: At one of its ends the junction is not consistent with the germline gene, which may arise from a read error.

Two-round multiplex PCR amplified TCR beta CDR3 from genomic DNA. Primers were specific to each TRBV and TRBJ gene in first-round PCR. TCRdb processed the multiplex PCR reads anew with MiXCR; each CDR3 protein has one entry. The sample lists fewer than 25,000 distinct CDR3 sequences, roughly 28% occurring once. This TCR was sampled from a donor over 45 with non-small cell lung cancer. The material was PBMCs, obtained before or after stereotactic body radiation therapy (not recorded which). The chain recombines TRBV30 with TRBJ2-3; TRBD2 might be the D (6 bases). CDR3: CPWTTGTSPDTQYF. The CDR3 DNA is TGTCCCTGGACTACCGGTACTAGCCCAGATACGCAGTATTTT. Full variable domain (missing parts from reference TRBV30 and TRBJ2-3): SQTIHQWPATLVQPVGSPLSLECTVEGTSNPNLYWYRQAAGRGLQLLFYSVGIGQISSEVPQNLSASRPQDRQFILSSKKLLLSDSGFYLCPWTTGTSPDTQYFGPGTRLTVL.